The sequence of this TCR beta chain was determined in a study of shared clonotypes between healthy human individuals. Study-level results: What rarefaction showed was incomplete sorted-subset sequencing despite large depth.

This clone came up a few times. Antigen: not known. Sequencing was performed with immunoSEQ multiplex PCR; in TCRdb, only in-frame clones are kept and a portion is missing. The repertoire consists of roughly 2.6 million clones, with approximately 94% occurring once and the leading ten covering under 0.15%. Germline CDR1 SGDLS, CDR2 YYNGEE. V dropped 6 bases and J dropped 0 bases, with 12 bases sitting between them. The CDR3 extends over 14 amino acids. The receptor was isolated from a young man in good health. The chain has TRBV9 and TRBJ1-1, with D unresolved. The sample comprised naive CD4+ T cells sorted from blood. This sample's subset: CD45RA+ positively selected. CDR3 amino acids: CASTREPMNTEAFF. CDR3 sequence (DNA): TGTGCCAGCACCCGAGAACCCATGAACACTGAAGCTTTCTTT.